One and the same sample provided the 31 T cell receptor beta chains below, sequenced in a study of blood T cell repertoires in COVID-19. The method was immunoSEQ multiplex PCR; TCRdb's version includes in-frame clones alone and lacks a portion of them. The data hold about 250,000 clones, with around 84% observed a single time. Input material: PBMCs or T cells enriched from blood (not recorded which). The receptors were sampled from a man aged 18 to 30 who had recovered from COVID-19.

This rearrangement joins TRBV4-1 to TRBJ2-3, with 8 bases identical to TRBD2. Germline-derived CDR1 and CDR2 are MGHRA and YSYEKL. The length of the CDR3 is 16 residues. V gave up 3 bases and J gave up 2 bases; unmatched junction bases: 7. The CDR3 nucleotides read TGCGCCAGCAGCCATCCGGGACTAGAGTACACAGATACGCAGTATTTT. Protein sequence: CASSHPGLEYTDTQYF.

This chain links TRBV14 with TRBJ2-7, with a possible D match to TRBD2 (6 bases). V was pared by 1 base and J by 7 bases, with 17 bases between. Germline V gene data show CDR1 as SGHDN and CDR2 as FVKESK. The CDR3 contains 15 residues. CDR3 in DNA: TGTGCCAGCAGCCAAGGGCGGGGACGAAGGCGGGAGCAGTACTTC. Translated, it gives CASSQGRGRRREQYF. Complete variable domain (other parts from reference TRBV14 and TRBJ2-7): EAGVTQFPSHSVIEKGQTVTLRCDPISGHDNLYWYRRVMGKEIKFLLHFVKESKQDESGMPNNRFLAERTGGTYSTLKVQPAELEDSGVYFCASSQGRGRRREQYFGPGTRLTVT.

As to this clone: Other nucleotide sequences from this sample produce the same CDR3. This chain links TRBV5-6 with TRBJ2-7; 8 nucleotides agree with TRBD2. Trimming took 5 bases from V and 2 from J; bases not matched to a gene: 9. This CDR3 has 15 residues. CDR1 is SGHDT and CDR2 is YYEEEE in the germline V gene. The CDR3 spells CASSPPSGPTYEQYF. In DNA, the CDR3 is TGTGCCAGCAGTCCCCCTAGCGGGCCCACCTACGAGCAGTACTTC.

The chain has TRBV12-3 or TRBV12-4 and TRBJ1-1; D remains ambiguous. The V and J ends lost 3 bases and 0 bases respectively, with 5 bases between them. The CDR3 spans 13 residues. The CDR3 coding sequence is TGTGCCAGCAGTTTTGGCCTGAACACTGAAGCTTTCTTT. Its protein product is CASSFGLNTEAFF.

The chain employs TRBV5-1 and TRBJ2-3, with 9 bases lining up with TRBD1. In germline, CDR1 is SGHRS, CDR2 YFSETQ. V gave up 4 bases and J gave up 4 bases; unmatched junction bases: 7. CDR3 length: 15 amino acids. CDR3 region: CASSHDRGVADTQYF. Written as DNA, the CDR3 is TGCGCCAGCAGCCATGACAGGGGGGTCGCAGATACGCAGTATTTT. The full variable domain, rest sourced from reference TRBV5-1 and TRBJ2-3, is KAGVTQTPRYLIKTRGQQVTLSCSPISGHRSVSWYQQTPGQGLQFLFEYFSETQRNKGNFPGRFSGRQFSNSRSEMNVSTLELGDSALYLCASSHDRGVADTQYFGPGTRLTVL.

The V gene is TRBV19, the J gene TRBJ2-1; D is ambiguous. Germline CDR1 and CDR2: LNHDA and SQIVND (reference sequence). The CDR3 length is 17 residues. V was cut by 0 bases and J by 3 bases, with 15 bases left in between. CDR3 DNA: TGTGCCAGTAGTATAGACTCCAAATTCTTACACTACAATGAGCAGTTCTTC. Encoded protein: CASSIDSKFLHYNEQFF.

This chain connects TRBV12-5 to TRBJ2-1; 11 positions match TRBD2. This CDR3 has 16 residues. Germline CDR1 reads LGHNT; CDR2 reads FRNRAP. V lost 5 bases and J lost 6; bases outside the gene matches: 9. The CDR3 region has the DNA TGTGCTAGTGGTCAAACACTAGCGGGGGTTCGCAATGAGCAGTTCTTC. Its protein product is CASGQTLAGVRNEQFF.

The gene calls are TRBV3-1 (or the pseudogene TRBV3-2) and TRBJ1-4; maybe TRBD1 (6 bases). Germline-derived CDR1 and CDR2 are LGHDT and YNNKEL (reference sequence). The CDR3 is 13 residues long. Trimming removed 3 bases from V and 11 bases from J, with 13 bases in between. The CDR3 DNA reads TGTGCCAGCAGCCAGACCACAGGGTGGAAACTGTTTTTT. Amino acids: CASSQTTGWKLFF.

This clone came up a few times. The CDR3 region has the DNA TGTGCCAGCAGCCTTGGGACTAGCGGGAGAGTTACCGGGGAGCTGTTTTTT. It specifies CASSLGTSGRVTGELFF. The chain has TRBV7-8 and TRBJ2-2; 14 positions agree with TRBD2. V was pared by 5 bases and J by 5 bases, with 7 bases of the junction left unmatched. The germline CDR1 and CDR2 sequences are SGHVS and FQNEAQ. The CDR3 runs 17 residues.

The chain joins TRBV28 to TRBJ1-1; 10 nucleotides match TRBD1. Losses at the gene ends were 6 bases for V and 1 base for J; bases not matched to a gene: 8. Germline V gives CDR1 MDHEN, CDR2 SYDVKM. The CDR3 is made up of 16 amino acids. CDR3 sequence: CASSFGTGVANTEAFF. CDR3 bases: TGTGCCAGCAGCTTTGGGACAGGGGTTGCGAACACTGAAGCTTTCTTT.

The rearrangement joins TRBV15 to TRBJ1-2; D is possibly TRBD1 (5 bases). Per the germline V gene, CDR1 is LNHNV and CDR2 is YYDKDF (reference sequence). V lost 0 bases to trimming and J lost 2 bases, with 10 bases between them. The CDR3 sequence is 15 residues long. DNA of the CDR3: TGTGCCACCAGCAGAGATATCGGGGGAAACTATGGCTACACCTTC. The encoded protein is CATSRDIGGNYGYTF.

The rearrangement links TRBV28 to TRBJ2-1; D possibly corresponds to TRBD2 (7 bases). V dropped 4 bases and J dropped 11 bases, with 12 bases sitting between them. CDR3 size: 12 residues. CDR1 and CDR2 from the germline V gene are MDHEN and SYDVKM. CDR3 in amino acids: CASSSLGGQQFF. As DNA, the CDR3 is TGTGCCAGCAGTTCCCTCGGGGGGCAGCAGTTCTTC. The full variable domain, rest sourced from reference TRBV28 and TRBJ2-1, is DVKVTQSSRYLVKRTGEKVFLECVQDMDHENMFWYRQDPGLGLRLIYFSYDVKMKEKGDIPEGYSVSREKKERFSLILESASTNQTSMYLCASSSLGGQQFFGPGTRLTVL.

The gene calls are TRBV6-2 or TRBV6-3 and TRBJ2-5; TRBD2 aligns across 10 bases. Germline CDR1 MNHEY, CDR2 SVGEGT. The CDR3 contains 17 residues. Trimming cost V 5 bases and J 1 base; bases outside gene matches: 10. The CDR3 loop reads CASSHTGLAATQETQYF. For the CDR3, the DNA is TGTGCCAGCAGTCACACCGGACTAGCGGCAACCCAAGAGACCCAGTACTTC.

The rearrangement joins TRBV6-5 to TRBJ1-3; no clear D gene. The length of the CDR3 is 15 residues. The V gene's germline CDR1 is MNHEY and CDR2 SVGAGI. The V and J ends lost 4 bases and 0 bases respectively, with 10 bases between them. CDR3 in DNA: TGTGCCAGCAGTTGGAGGGTGAGCTCTGGAAACACCATATATTTT. This sequence encodes CASSWRVSSGNTIYF.

DNA of the CDR3: TGTGCCAGCAGCTTAGGCACAGGGGCCATATCCGATACGCAGTATTTT. Encoded protein: CASSLGTGAISDTQYF. The V gene is TRBV5-8, the J gene TRBJ2-3, with 7 bases fitting TRBD1. Trimming took 2 bases from V and 6 from J; bases not matched to a gene: 12. The germline gives CDR1 SGHTS, CDR2 YDEGEE. This CDR3 spans 16 amino acids.

V and J are TRBV30 and TRBJ2-2; D uncertain. Trimming took 2 bases from V and 5 from J, leaving 9 bases between them. Germline-derived CDR1 and CDR2 are GTSNPN and SVGIG (reference sequence). The CDR3 consists of 13 residues. The CDR3 region is CAWSTYVTGELFF. CDR3 coding DNA: TGTGCCTGGAGTACCTACGTAACCGGGGAGCTGTTTTTT. The variable domain in full, completed from reference TRBV30 and TRBJ2-2, reads SQTIHQWPATLVQPVGSPLSLECTVEGTSNPNLYWYRQAAGRGLQLLFYSVGIGQISSEVPQNLSASRPQDRQFILSSKKLLLSDSGFYLCAWSTYVTGELFFGEGSRLTVL.

The V and J genes are TRBV5-4 and TRBJ1-3, with TRBD1 matching over 7 bases. The V segment lost 1 base and the J segment 2 bases; nucleotides outside the gene matches: 12. Germline V gives CDR1 SGHNT, CDR2 YYREEE (reference sequence). There are 18 residues in the CDR3. The CDR3 is CASSLWPTDRVTGNTIYF. The CDR3 nucleotides read TGTGCCAGCAGCTTGTGGCCGACAGACAGGGTCACTGGAAACACCATATATTTT.

This chain joins TRBV3-1 (or the pseudogene TRBV3-2) and TRBJ1-1; TRBD1 might be the D (5 bases). Trimming left V 4 bases short and J 0 bases short, with 9 bases between. CDR1 and CDR2 from the germline V gene are LGHDT and YNNKEL (reference sequence). The CDR3 has 14 amino acids. This CDR3 is CASSPGGLNTEAFF. CDR3 nucleotide sequence: TGTGCCAGCAGCCCCGGGGGGTTGAACACTGAAGCTTTCTTT.

The CDR3 nucleotides are TGTGCCAGCAGCTTAGGGCTCCAATCCTCTGGAAACACCATATATTTT. Its translation is CASSLGLQSSGNTIYF. The chain employs TRBV7-9 and TRBJ1-3, with unresolved D. CDR1 SEHNR and CDR2 FQNEAQ come from the germline V gene (reference sequence). V was shortened by 1 base and J by 0 bases, with 10 bases between the two germline ends. This CDR3 has 16 amino acids.

The V call is TRBV25-1, the J call TRBJ2-5; D might be TRBD1 (5 bases). CDR3 size: 15 residues. The V gene's germline CDR1 is MGHDK and CDR2 SYGVNS. Trimming removed 1 base from V and 1 base from J, with 10 bases in between. CDR3 nucleotide sequence: TGTGCCAGCAGTGAATTACAGGTGCCCCAAGAGACCCAGTACTTC. Amino acids: CASSELQVPQETQYF.

This clone showed up just a few times. The CDR3 loop is CASSWDGTATLYGYTF. As DNA, the CDR3 is TGTGCCAGCAGCTGGGACGGGACAGCGACTCTCTATGGCTACACCTTC. The gene calls are TRBV5-5 and TRBJ1-2; 7 nucleotides match TRBD1. The CDR3 runs to 16 residues. Germline trimming cut 3 bases from V and 4 bases from J; bases unmatched to any gene: 12. Germline CDR1 SGHKS, CDR2 YYEKEE (reference sequence).

The J gene is TRBJ1-1, the V gene TRBV28; TRBD1 agrees at 7 bases. With 5 bases clipped from V and 0 bases from J, the junction kept 6 bases outside the gene matches. Germline CDR1 and CDR2: MDHEN and SYDVKM. The CDR3 covers 15 residues. CDR3 DNA: TGTGCCAGCAGTCCCGGGGACAGAATGAACACTGAAGCTTTCTTT. Its protein is CASSPGDRMNTEAFF. The whole variable domain, remainder taken from reference TRBV28 and TRBJ1-1, is DVKVTQSSRYLVKRTGEKVFLECVQDMDHENMFWYRQDPGLGLRLIYFSYDVKMKEKGDIPEGYSVSREKKERFSLILESASTNQTSMYLCASSPGDRMNTEAFFGQGTRLTVV.

The chain joins TRBV19 to TRBJ2-2; possibly TRBD1 for D (5 bases). Between the trimmed V and J ends, which lost 6 bases and 4 bases, there was a span of 9 bases. The CDR3 is 13 residues long. Germline V gene lookup returns CDR1 LNHDA and CDR2 SQIVND (reference sequence). CDR3 nucleotides: TGTGCCAGTAGGGGGCCCTTCACCGGGGAGCTGTTTTTT. This translates into CASRGPFTGELFF. The variable domain in full, completed from reference TRBV19 and TRBJ2-2, reads DGGITQSPKYLFRKEGQNVTLSCEQNLNHDAMYWYRQDPGQGLRLIYYSQIVNDFQKGDIAEGYSVSREKKESFPLTVTSAQKNPTAFYLCASRGPFTGELFFGEGSRLTVL.

This chain links TRBV13 with TRBJ2-1; 7 positions match TRBD2. Germline values: CDR1 PRHDT, CDR2 FYEKMQ (reference sequence). The CDR3 contains 15 residues. V lost 0 bases, J lost 8 bases, and 7 bases stayed unmatched. This CDR3 reads CASSLGRGVLYEQFF. The DNA of the CDR3 is TGTGCCAGCAGCTTAGGTCGGGGGGTTTTGTATGAGCAGTTCTTC.

The chain carries TRBV11-3 and TRBJ2-3, with TRBD1 as a possible D gene (5 bases). The CDR3 extends over 15 amino acids. Germline V gene sequence: CDR1 SGHNT, CDR2 YENEEA. The V gene lost 4 bases and the J gene lost 2 bases, with 13 bases spanning the gap. The DNA of the CDR3 is TGTGCCAGCAGCTCTACAGGTGCGTTCACAGATACGCAGTATTTT. This codes for CASSSTGAFTDTQYF.

V is TRBV5-1 and J is TRBJ1-4; 9 bases map to TRBD1. The CDR3 sequence is 15 residues long. Per germline, CDR1 SGHRS and CDR2 YFSETQ. Trimming cost V 4 bases and J 8 bases; bases outside gene matches: 9. The CDR3 sequence is CASSITGTGKEKLFF. The CDR3 DNA follows: TGCGCCAGCAGCATAACCGGGACAGGGAAAGAAAAACTGTTTTTT.

The chain has TRBV23-1 and TRBJ2-3; D is unclear. TRBV23-1 is given ORF status, its function remaining uncertain. V lost 6 bases and J lost 1, with 17 bases in between. The CDR3 spans 16 residues. The CDR3, as DNA: TGCGCCAGCAGCTTCCGTAGCTTCCGGGGCACAGATACGCAGTATTTT. It specifies CASSFRSFRGTDTQYF.

The genes are TRBV6-5 and TRBJ1-3, with 9 bases identical to TRBD1. The CDR3 loop spans 16 amino acids. CDR1 is MNHEY, CDR2 SVGAGI, per germline. The V gene end was trimmed by 2 bases and the J gene end by 2 bases; junction bases not matched to a gene: 4. The CDR3 DNA reads as TGTGCCAGCAGTTACGCCGGACAGGGGACTGGAAACACCATATATTTT. Protein product: CASSYAGQGTGNTIYF.

The chain combines TRBV28 with TRBJ1-1, with D tentatively TRBD1 (5 bases). Trimming took 6 bases from V and 4 from J, leaving 18 bases between them. CDR1 and CDR2 (germline): MDHEN, SYDVKM. The CDR3 runs to 15 residues. CDR3 sequence reads: CASRARESRGTEAFF. DNA of the CDR3: TGTGCCAGCAGGGCCAGGGAATCGCGGGGCACTGAAGCTTTCTTT.

This chain links TRBV28 with TRBJ1-2; 8 nucleotides line up with TRBD1. CDR3 size: 17 residues. Germline V gives CDR1 MDHEN, CDR2 SYDVKM. The V gene end was trimmed by 8 bases and the J gene end by 8 bases; junction bases not matched to a gene: 22. The CDR3 nucleotides are TGTGCCAGCGAGGGCCCAAAAGGACAGGGAGGGCTTTGGGGCTACACCTTC. It yields the protein CASEGPKGQGGLWGYTF.

The chain couples TRBV27 to TRBJ1-4; 10 bases are a match to TRBD1. The CDR3 has 18 amino acids. Germline CDR1 is MNHEY and CDR2 is SMNVEV (reference sequence). V was clipped by 7 bases and J by 0 bases; unmatched bases: 11. CDR3 amino acids: CASKLTGGYSATNEKLFF. The DNA for the CDR3 is TGTGCCAGCAAACTGACAGGGGGCTACTCGGCAACTAATGAAAAACTGTTTTTT.